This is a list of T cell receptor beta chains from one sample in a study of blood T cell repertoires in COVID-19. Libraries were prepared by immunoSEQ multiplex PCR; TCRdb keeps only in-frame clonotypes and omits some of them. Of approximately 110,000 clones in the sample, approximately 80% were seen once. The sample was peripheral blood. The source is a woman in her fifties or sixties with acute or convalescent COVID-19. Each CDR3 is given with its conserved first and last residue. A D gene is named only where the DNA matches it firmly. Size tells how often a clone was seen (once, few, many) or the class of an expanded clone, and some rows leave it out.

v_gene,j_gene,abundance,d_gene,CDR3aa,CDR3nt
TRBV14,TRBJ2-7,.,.,CASSPGSSGEQYF,TGTGCCAGCAGCCCGGGGTCCTCGGGGGAGCAGTACTTC
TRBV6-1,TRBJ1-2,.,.,CASSEENGLNYGYTF,TGTGCCAGCAGTGAAGAGAACGGTCTTAACTATGGCTACACCTTC
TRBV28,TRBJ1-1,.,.,CASSSAASGYTEAFF,TGTGCCAGCAGTTCCGCGGCGTCGGGGTACACTGAAGCTTTCTTT
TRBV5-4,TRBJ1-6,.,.,CASSLARTGRVSPLHF,TGTGCCAGCAGCTTGGCCAGGACCGGGCGGGTATCACCCCTCCACTTT
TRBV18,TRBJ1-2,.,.,CASSPNSAVRSGYTF,TGTGCCAGCTCACCAAATTCTGCGGTCCGCTCCGGCTACACCTTC
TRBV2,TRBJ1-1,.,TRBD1,CASSVDRGVMNTEAFF,TGTGCCAGCAGCGTCGACAGGGGAGTGATGAACACTGAAGCTTTCTTT
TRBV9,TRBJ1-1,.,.,CASSTSGREAFF,TGTGCCAGCAGTACCTCAGGGCGGGAAGCTTTCTTT
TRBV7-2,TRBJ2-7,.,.,CASSLERTAALSEYEQYF,TGTGCCAGCAGCTTAGAGAGGACAGCCGCTTTGTCCGAGTACGAGCAGTACTTC
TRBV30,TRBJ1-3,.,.,CAWSSYSNTIYF,TGTGCCTGGAGTTCGTACTCAAACACCATATATTTT
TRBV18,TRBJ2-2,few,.,CASSPPGHMNTGELFF,TGTGCCAGCTCACCTCCGGGACACATGAACACCGGGGAGCTGTTTTTT
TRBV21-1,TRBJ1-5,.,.,CASSKGTGKMSLTRSFNQPQHF,TGTGCCAGCAGCAAAGGGACAGGTAAAATGAGTCTAACTCGGTCGTTCAATCAGCCCCAGCATTTT
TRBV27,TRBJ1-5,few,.,CASSFSGARGNQPQHF,TGTGCCAGCAGTTTTAGTGGGGCGCGAGGCAATCAGCCCCAGCATTTT
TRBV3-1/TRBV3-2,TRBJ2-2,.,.,CASSQEIRGASTGELFF,TGTGCCAGCAGCCAGGAAATCAGGGGGGCCTCCACCGGGGAGCTGTTTTTT
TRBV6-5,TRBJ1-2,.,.,CASSYSGERDGYTF,TGTGCCAGCAGTTACTCGGGTGAGAGGGATGGCTACACCTTC
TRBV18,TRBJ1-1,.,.,CASSPYNVAGARAEAFF,TGTGCCAGCTCACCATATAATGTAGCAGGGGCGCGTGCTGAAGCTTTCTTT
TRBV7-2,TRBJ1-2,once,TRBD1,CASSFSGTGGASSYTF,TGTGCCAGCAGCTTTTCCGGGACAGGGGGCGCGAGTAGCTACACCTTC
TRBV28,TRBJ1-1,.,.,CASSLFLQFNTEAFF,TGTGCCAGCAGTTTATTCTTGCAGTTTAACACTGAAGCTTTCTTT
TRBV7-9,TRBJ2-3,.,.,CASSRRGFRYTDTQYF,TGTGCCAGCAGCCGCCGGGGGTTTCGCTACACAGATACGCAGTATTTT
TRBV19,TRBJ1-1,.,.,CASSIRGALGMNTEAFF,TGTGCCAGTAGTATAAGGGGTGCGCTCGGAATGAACACTGAAGCTTTCTTT
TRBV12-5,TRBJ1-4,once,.,CASGLVREGAGEKLFF,TGTGCTAGTGGTTTGGTACGTGAGGGAGCGGGTGAAAAACTGTTTTTT
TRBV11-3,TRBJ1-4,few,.,CASSSSFRLLALEKLFF,TGTGCCAGCAGTTCTTCCTTCAGGTTGTTGGCCCTTGAAAAACTGTTTTTT
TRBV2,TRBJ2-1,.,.,CASTSRGSYNEQFF,TGTGCCAGCACATCCCGAGGATCCTACAATGAGCAGTTCTTC
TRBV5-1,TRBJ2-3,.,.,CASSSPEEADTQYF,TGCGCCAGCAGCTCCCCAGAGGAGGCAGATACGCAGTATTTT
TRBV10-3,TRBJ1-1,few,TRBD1,CAISSGQGITEAFF,TGTGCCATCAGTTCGGGACAGGGCATAACTGAAGCTTTCTTT
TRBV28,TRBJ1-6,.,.,CASGSTGSSYNSPLHF,TGTGCCAGCGGCTCAACGGGGAGCTCCTATAATTCACCCCTCCACTTT
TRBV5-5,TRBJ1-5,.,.,CASSLYRENQPQHF,TGTGCCAGCAGCCTTTACAGGGAAAATCAGCCCCAGCATTTT
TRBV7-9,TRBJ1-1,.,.,CASSPWGGTEAFF,TGTGCCAGCAGCCCTTGGGGAGGGACCGAAGCTTTCTTT
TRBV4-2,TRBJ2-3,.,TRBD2,CASSQGTSRTDTQYF,TGTGCCAGCAGCCAAGGGACTAGCAGAACAGATACGCAGTATTTT
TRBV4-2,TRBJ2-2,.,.,CASSQGGGAVPGELFF,TGTGCCAGCAGCCAAGGTGGGGGCGCGGTACCCGGGGAGCTGTTTTTT
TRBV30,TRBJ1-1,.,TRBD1,CAWARTGGRVTEAFF,TGTGCCTGGGCTAGGACAGGGGGCAGAGTCACTGAAGCTTTCTTT
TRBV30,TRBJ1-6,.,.,CAWSVGGDGYNSPLHF,TGTGCCTGGAGTGTAGGAGGGGACGGCTATAATTCACCCCTCCACTTT
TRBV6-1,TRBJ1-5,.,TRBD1,CASSDRTGGREKHF,TGTGCCAGCAGTGATCGGACAGGGGGGCGGGAGAAGCATTTT
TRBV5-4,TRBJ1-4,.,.,CASSPGGEQTNEKLFF,TGTGCCAGCAGCCCGGGGGGAGAGCAAACTAATGAAAAACTGTTTTTT
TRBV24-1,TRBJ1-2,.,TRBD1,CATRSSGQGGGYTF,TGTGCCACCAGGTCCTCGGGACAGGGAGGTGGCTACACCTTC
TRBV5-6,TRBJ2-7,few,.,CASSLGGDSYEQYF,TGTGCCAGCAGCTTAGGGGGGGACTCCTACGAGCAGTACTTC
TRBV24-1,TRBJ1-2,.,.,CATSDLAGGYTF,TGTGCCACCAGTGACCTTGCGGGAGGCTACACCTTC